Shown below are 29 T cell receptor beta chains from a single sample sequenced in a study of cytomegalovirus exposure and HLA in healthy donors. The primer mix had 60 Vbeta and 13 Jbeta primers. The protocol was immunoSEQ multiplex PCR, while the TCRdb copy is restricted to in-frame clones and leaves out a portion. The sample consists of 210,000 or so clones, 80% to 90% of them appearing once. The sample comprised PBMCs. Receptors originate from a girl aged 2 to 9 in good health and CMV-seronegative.

J is TRBJ1-2 and V is TRBV7-2; weak D call: TRBD1 (5 bases). Trimming shortened V by 2 bases and J by 6 bases, and 19 bases separated the two germline ends. The V gene's germline CDR1 is SGHTA and CDR2 FQGNSA. The CDR3 length is 16 residues. The CDR3 loop reads CASSLRRQGEWDGYTF. CDR3 coding DNA: TGTGCCAGCAGCTTAAGAAGGCAGGGCGAATGGGATGGCTACACCTTC.

The V gene is TRBV5-1, the J gene TRBJ1-1, with 7 bases identical to TRBD1. This CDR3 is built from 15 residues. CDR1 and CDR2 from the germline V gene are SGHRS and YFSETQ. V gave up 4 bases and J gave up 1 base; unmatched junction bases: 7. The CDR3 loop reads CASSLTGQKNTEAFF. CDR3 sequence (DNA): TGCGCCAGCAGCCTGACGGGACAGAAGAACACTGAAGCTTTCTTT.

This chain links TRBV4-1 with TRBJ1-2; TRBD1 agrees at 9 bases. Germline V gene lookup returns CDR1 MGHRA and CDR2 YSYEKL. J lost 6 bases, V lost 2 bases, and 4 bases had no gene match. CDR3 length: 14 residues. This CDR3 is CASSQHRGPDGYTF. The CDR3 DNA reads TGCGCCAGCAGCCAACACAGGGGGCCGGATGGCTACACCTTC.

This chain links TRBV6-5 with TRBJ1-4; 8 bases align to TRBD1. The germline V gene has CDR1 MNHEY and CDR2 SVGAGI. The V and J ends lost 6 bases and 5 bases, in that order; junction bases with no gene match: 5. The CDR3 has 14 amino acids. The CDR3 DNA sequence: TGTGCCAGCAGCCCCAGGGGGCTAAATGAAAAACTGTTTTTT. Translated, it gives CASSPRGLNEKLFF.

The chain is built from TRBV7-9 and TRBJ2-1, with 7 bases lining up with TRBD2. CDR3 length: 13 residues. J was trimmed by 4 bases and V by 6 bases; bases with no gene match: 3. The germline V gene encodes CDR1 SEHNR and CDR2 FQNEAQ (reference sequence). CDR3 in DNA: TGTGCCAGCAGGGGAGGGGCATACAATGAGCAGTTCTTC. Protein product: CASRGGAYNEQFF.

The gene calls are TRBV5-6 and TRBJ1-2; D is perhaps TRBD1 (6 bases). CDR1 and CDR2 (germline): SGHDT, YYEEEE. There are 14 residues in the CDR3. Trimming left V 3 bases short and J 8 bases short, with 17 bases between. The CDR3 spells CASSSRGGVRGYTF. As DNA, the CDR3 is TGTGCCAGCAGCTCCAGGGGCGGAGTGAGAGGCTACACCTTC. Combining the CDR3 with reference TRBV5-6 and TRBJ1-2 gives the whole variable domain DAGVTQSPTHLIKTRGQQVTLRCSPKSGHDTVSWYQQALGQGPQFIFQYYEEEERQRGNFPDRFSGHQFPNYSSELNVNALLLGDSALYLCASSSRGGVRGYTFGSGTRLTVV.

The V and J genes are TRBV4-1 and TRBJ1-2, with D possibly matching TRBD1 (6 bases). The ends were cut back, 2 bases at V and 4 bases at J, with 14 bases in the middle. Germline V gene data show CDR1 as MGHRA and CDR2 as YSYEKL. CDR3 length equals 15 residues. The CDR3: CASSQTGLESYGYTF. The CDR3 nucleotides are TGCGCCAGCAGCCAAACAGGGTTAGAAAGCTATGGCTACACCTTC.

The chain employs TRBV5-1 and TRBJ1-1; D remains ambiguous. Trimming took 1 base from V and 1 from J, leaving 11 bases between them. This CDR3 has 15 amino acids. In germline, CDR1 is SGHRS, CDR2 YFSETQ. The CDR3 bases are TGCGCCAGCAGCTTGTTCGCAGGCTCGAACACTGAAGCTTTCTTT. Translation gives CASSLFAGSNTEAFF.

V and J are TRBV18 and TRBJ1-1; no firm D call. This CDR3 contains 13 residues. With 2 bases removed from V and 7 bases from J, the gap between germline ends came to 11 bases. The germline gives CDR1 KGHSH, CDR2 LQKENI. The CDR3 coding sequence is TGTGCCAGCTCACCATGGGTTGAGCGTGAAGCTTTCTTT. It encodes CASSPWVEREAFF.

This rearrangement joins TRBV28 to TRBJ2-7, with 8 bases lining up with TRBD2. The V gene end was trimmed by 5 bases and the J gene end by 1 base; junction bases not matched to a gene: 4. The CDR3 consists of 14 residues. The germline gives CDR1 MDHEN, CDR2 SYDVKM. CDR3 protein: CASSDSGRSYEQYF. CDR3 coding DNA: TGTGCCAGCAGTGACAGCGGGAGATCCTACGAGCAGTACTTC.

V is TRBV2 and J is TRBJ1-6, with D tentatively TRBD1 (5 bases). This CDR3 has 14 amino acids. Trimming took off 3 bases at V and 9 bases at J, with 12 bases between the two ends. The germline V gene has CDR1 SNHLY and CDR2 FYNNEI. As DNA, the CDR3 is TGTGCCAGCAGTGAGGAGGGGTTGGGTTCACCCCTCCACTTT. Protein: CASSEEGLGSPLHF.

The chain employs TRBV5-6 and TRBJ2-1; D ambiguous. Germline V lookup: CDR1 SGHDT, CDR2 YYEEEE. The V gene lost 0 bases and the J gene lost 7 bases, with 5 bases spanning the gap. There are 12 residues in the CDR3. The CDR3 is CASSLGLNEQFF. The CDR3 DNA follows: TGTGCCAGCAGCTTGGGTTTAAATGAGCAGTTCTTC.

The J gene is TRBJ2-1, the V gene TRBV5-1, with D perhaps matching TRBD1 (6 bases). Germline V gene lookup returns CDR1 SGHRS and CDR2 YFSETQ. The CDR3 has 15 residues. V was cut by 0 bases and J by 6 bases, with 13 bases left in between. The CDR3 loop is CASSLVAQGGNEQFF. Written as DNA, the CDR3 is TGCGCCAGCAGCTTGGTGGCACAGGGTGGCAATGAGCAGTTCTTC.

The chain uses TRBV5-1 and TRBJ2-1, with 11 positions matching TRBD2. The germline gives CDR1 SGHRS, CDR2 YFSETQ. This CDR3 spans 17 amino acids. With 1 base clipped from V and 3 bases from J, the junction kept 6 bases outside the gene matches. The CDR3 region has the DNA TGCGCCAGCAGCTTGAGACTAGCGGGAATCGGCTACAATGAGCAGTTCTTC. Translation gives CASSLRLAGIGYNEQFF.

V gene TRBV6-5 combines with J gene TRBJ1-1; 8 nucleotides line up with TRBD1. The CDR3 runs 15 residues. V was pared by 2 bases and J by 7 bases, with 9 bases of the junction left unmatched. Germline values: CDR1 MNHEY, CDR2 SVGAGI. The CDR3 sequence is CASSYRPGGNSEAFF. Here the CDR3 DNA reads TGTGCCAGCAGTTACCGGCCAGGGGGCAATAGTGAAGCTTTCTTT.

V usage is TRBV5-4 and J usage is TRBJ2-3, with TRBD2 matching over 7 bases. The CDR3 is 14 residues long. The V gene end was trimmed by 3 bases and the J gene end by 5 bases; junction bases not matched to a gene: 6. The germline CDR1 and CDR2 sequences are SGHNT and YYREEE (reference sequence). The CDR3, as DNA: TGTGCCAGCAGCTATTACGCTAGCGGAGATACGCAGTATTTT. This gives the protein CASSYYASGDTQYF.

In its sample, this clone was seen once. The chain couples TRBV7-9 to TRBJ1-2, with D maybe TRBD1 (5 bases). There are 17 residues in the CDR3. Trimming stripped 4 bases from V and 2 bases from J, with 20 bases between. From germline, CDR1 is SEHNR and CDR2 FQNEAQ (reference sequence). The CDR3 bases are TGTGCCAGCAGCTCGATCTATAGCAGGGAGGCGAACTATGGCTACACCTTC. This codes for CASSSIYSREANYGYTF.

This chain links TRBV11-3 with TRBJ2-1; D is perhaps TRBD1 (5 bases). Per the germline V gene, CDR1 is SGHNT and CDR2 is YENEEA. This CDR3 region has 15 residues. V was trimmed by 5 bases and J by 6 bases, leaving 17 bases between them. In nucleotides, the CDR3 is TGTGCCAGCAGCCCTAGTGGGGCTCTAGGCAATGAGCAGTTCTTC. It translates to CASSPSGALGNEQFF.

The chain is built from TRBV5-3 and TRBJ2-7; maybe TRBD1 (6 bases). TRBV5-3 is recorded as an ORF, its role being uncertain. The CDR3 loop spans 15 amino acids. V was shortened by 4 bases and J by 5 bases, with 19 bases between the two germline ends. This chain's CDR3 is CARSQRKRTADEQYF. DNA for the CDR3: TGTGCCAGAAGCCAGAGAAAGCGGACAGCGGACGAGCAGTACTTC.

This chain links TRBV27 with TRBJ2-5; the match to TRBD2 covers 10 bases. The end of the DNA aligns better with TRBJ2-7, so the J call may be wrong. Germline CDR1 MNHEY, CDR2 SMNVEV (reference sequence). The CDR3 is made up of 15 amino acids. The CDR3 reads CASSFGSGGIDEQYF. The CDR3 DNA sequence: TGTGCCAGCAGTTTTGGTAGCGGGGGGATCGACGAGCAGTACTTC.

This clone was seen only a few times. The chain carries TRBV13 and TRBJ1-1; TRBD1 agrees at 8 bases. This CDR3 region has 14 residues. Losses at the gene ends were 2 bases for V and 5 bases for J; bases not matched to a gene: 4. Germline V CDR1 and CDR2: PRHDT, FYEKMQ (reference sequence). The CDR3 nucleotides read TGTGCCAGCAGCTTACCAGGGGGCGGGACTGAAGCTTTCTTT. Translated: CASSLPGGGTEAFF.

This sequence joins TRBV2 and TRBJ2-7; 10 bases line up with TRBD2. Germline values: CDR1 SNHLY, CDR2 FYNNEI. CDR3 length: 15 residues. The junction had 8 bases not matched to a gene; V was cut back by 3 bases and J by 6 bases. DNA of the CDR3: TGTGCCAGCAGTGACCAGCGGGGGGGCCTTAGCGAGCAGTACTTC. This gives the protein CASSDQRGGLSEQYF. Together with reference TRBV2 and TRBJ2-7, the CDR3 gives the full variable domain: EPEVTQTPSHQVTQMGQEVILRCVPISNHLYFYWYRQILGQKVEFLVSFYNNEISEKSEIFDDQFSVERPDGSNFTLKIRSTKLEDSAMYFCASSDQRGGLSEQYFGPGTRLTVT.

The chain joins TRBV9 to TRBJ1-4; D possibly corresponds to TRBD1 (6 bases). The CDR3 has 15 amino acids. V gave up 4 bases and J gave up 5 bases, with 15 bases separating them. Germline-derived CDR1 and CDR2 are SGDLS and YYNGEE. CDR3 bases: TGTGCCAGCAGCCCCGATATTACAGGGAATGAAAAACTGTTTTTT. This encodes CASSPDITGNEKLFF.

CDR3 in amino acids: CASSLAEVWRETQYF. CDR3 in DNA: TGTGCCAGCAGCTTAGCAGAGGTTTGGCGAGAGACCCAGTACTTC. This chain links TRBV7-9 with TRBJ2-5; D is ambiguous. V gave up 0 bases and J gave up 4 bases, with 12 bases separating them. This CDR3 is 15 amino acids long. Germline-derived CDR1 and CDR2 are SEHNR and FQNEAQ (reference sequence).

This clone has a single count. This chain joins TRBV5-6 and TRBJ2-3; D gene uncertain. The V end was cut by 4 bases, the J end by 2 bases, with 14 bases between. CDR1 SGHDT and CDR2 YYEEEE come from the germline V gene. The CDR3 spans 15 residues. CDR3 loop: CASSPARWNTDTQYF. DNA for the CDR3: TGTGCCAGCAGCCCGGCGCGGTGGAACACAGATACGCAGTATTTT.

The chain joins TRBV4-1 to TRBJ1-1, with 7 bases aligning to TRBD1. Germline-derived CDR1 and CDR2 are MGHRA and YSYEKL. V gave up 2 bases and J gave up 0 bases; unmatched junction bases: 9. This CDR3 region has 17 residues. The CDR3 sequence: CASSQWQGESMNTEAFF. CDR3 DNA: TGCGCCAGCAGCCAATGGCAGGGGGAATCAATGAACACTGAAGCTTTCTTT.

The chain carries TRBV6-6 and TRBJ1-2; no definite D call. Germline CDR1 MNHNY, CDR2 SVGAGI (reference sequence). V gave up 2 bases and J gave up 4 bases, with 11 bases separating them. CDR3 length equals 14 residues. The CDR3 DNA sequence: TGTGCCAGCAGTTACGAGGGAATCCCCTATGGCTACACCTTC. It is translated as CASSYEGIPYGYTF.

The chain is built from TRBV7-2 and TRBJ1-3, with D perhaps TRBD1 (5 bases). Germline V gene lookup returns CDR1 SGHTA and CDR2 FQGNSA. V was shortened by 0 bases and J by 8 bases, with 17 bases between the two germline ends. CDR3 length: 16 amino acids. The CDR3 is CASSLAPGPHGDTIYF. The DNA of the CDR3 is TGTGCCAGCAGCTTAGCGCCAGGGCCTCACGGTGACACCATATATTTT.

This chain links TRBV30 with TRBJ1-1; D might be TRBD1 (5 bases). CDR1 is GTSNPN and CDR2 is SVGIG in the germline V gene (reference sequence). The CDR3 runs 13 residues. V was shortened by 0 bases and J by 5 bases, with 10 bases between the two germline ends. The CDR3 bases are TGTGCCTGGAGTGTAGGAGGGGAAACTGAAGCTTTCTTT. Its translation: CAWSVGGETEAFF.